This is a list of T cell receptor beta chains from one sample in a study of T cell clonotyping in hematopoietic cell transplantation. Using immunoSEQ multiplex PCR, the repertoire was profiled, and TCRdb retains in-frame clones only, with some absent. The repertoire has over 8,500 clones, about nine tenths of them found once; the top ten carry about 36%. Sample: PBMCs, taken 180 days after allogeneic stem cell transplant. All receptors derive from a human patient who had an allogeneic stem cell transplant, so the T cells may come from the graft donor. The donor label of this sample is uncertain. Some clones in this sample may be carry-over from other donors' samples. The CDR3 runs from the conserved cysteine through the conserved F or W. Each record gives: clone size, D gene, V gene, J gene, CDR3 DNA, CDR3 protein. D genes are given only for firm matches. Part of the rows lack a size; the others show once, few, many or a class for expanded clones.

clone_size: -
d_call: -
v_call: TRBV18
j_call: TRBJ2-7
cdr3_nt: TGTGCCAGCTCACCACCGGGTAAAGTGACCTACGAGCAGTACTTC
cdr3_aa: CASSPPGKVTYEQYF

clone_size: -
d_call: TRBD2
v_call: TRBV10-1
j_call: TRBJ2-1
cdr3_nt: TGCGCCAGCAGCAACGGGGTTAGCGGGATAAGGGACAATGAGCAGTTCTTC
cdr3_aa: CASSNGVSGIRDNEQFF

clone_size: -
d_call: TRBD2
v_call: TRBV9
j_call: TRBJ2-2
cdr3_nt: TGTGCCAGCAGCGGAGCCCCTCCGGGACTAGCGGGGACGAACACCGGGGAGCTGTTTTTT
cdr3_aa: CASSGAPPGLAGTNTGELFF

clone_size: few
d_call: TRBD1
v_call: TRBV9
j_call: TRBJ1-3
cdr3_nt: TGTGCCAGCAGCGCCCTGACAGGGAACTCTGGAAACACCATATATTTT
cdr3_aa: CASSALTGNSGNTIYF

clone_size: -
d_call: -
v_call: TRBV5-4
j_call: TRBJ2-3
cdr3_nt: TGTGCCAGCAGCGCTCGGGCTGCGGGTCGCACAGATACGCAGTATTTT
cdr3_aa: CASSARAAGRTDTQYF

clone_size: -
d_call: TRBD2
v_call: TRBV5-4
j_call: TRBJ2-5
cdr3_nt: TGTGCCAGCAGCCAGGGACTAGCGGGGGTGCGTGAGACCCAGTACTTC
cdr3_aa: CASSQGLAGVRETQYF

clone_size: -
d_call: TRBD1
v_call: TRBV9
j_call: TRBJ1-1
cdr3_nt: TGTGCCAGCAGCGGTAGACCGGACAGGGAGAACACTGAAGCTTTCTTT
cdr3_aa: CASSGRPDRENTEAFF

clone_size: -
d_call: -
v_call: TRBV29-1
j_call: TRBJ2-5
cdr3_nt: TGCAGCGTTGAATCCCCTCTGGAGGGGACCCAGTACTTC
cdr3_aa: CSVESPLEGTQYF

clone_size: -
d_call: TRBD2
v_call: TRBV6-5
j_call: TRBJ2-3
cdr3_nt: TGTGCCAGCAGTTATTGGGTAGCGGGCTCAGATACGCAGTATTTT
cdr3_aa: CASSYWVAGSDTQYF

clone_size: medium-sized
d_call: -
v_call: TRBV19
j_call: TRBJ1-2
cdr3_nt: TGTGCCAGTAGCAACAGCTGGGGGCAGGGTCTGGGCTACACCTTC
cdr3_aa: CASSNSWGQGLGYTF

clone_size: -
d_call: -
v_call: TRBV13
j_call: TRBJ1-1
cdr3_nt: TGTGCCAGCAGCCGCAGGGTTCAAACTGAAGCTTTCTTT
cdr3_aa: CASSRRVQTEAFF

clone_size: -
d_call: TRBD1
v_call: TRBV6-5
j_call: TRBJ1-2
cdr3_nt: TGTGCCAGCAGTACTTCCGGGACAGGGAGTCGCTACACCTTC
cdr3_aa: CASSTSGTGSRYTF

clone_size: few
d_call: -
v_call: TRBV19
j_call: TRBJ1-5
cdr3_nt: TGTGCCAGTAGTATTGGCCGCAGGGAGCCCCAGCATTTT
cdr3_aa: CASSIGRREPQHF

clone_size: -
d_call: TRBD1
v_call: TRBV2
j_call: TRBJ2-7
cdr3_nt: TGTGCCAGCAGTGAACAGGGGGCGGGAGAGCAGTACTTC
cdr3_aa: CASSEQGAGEQYF

clone_size: -
d_call: TRBD2
v_call: TRBV30
j_call: TRBJ2-5
cdr3_nt: TGTGCCTGGATTGAACTAGCGGGGGGGCTAGAGACCCAGTACTTC
cdr3_aa: CAWIELAGGLETQYF

clone_size: -
d_call: -
v_call: TRBV20-1
j_call: TRBJ2-7
cdr3_nt: TGCAGTGCTAGCAGGTACGAGCAGTACTTC
cdr3_aa: CSASRYEQYF

clone_size: -
d_call: -
v_call: TRBV6-4
j_call: TRBJ2-6
cdr3_nt: TGTGCCAGCAGTGACTCGGTAGGGTCTGGGGCCAACGTCCTGACTTTC
cdr3_aa: CASSDSVGSGANVLTF

clone_size: -
d_call: TRBD1
v_call: TRBV5-8
j_call: TRBJ2-2
cdr3_nt: TGTGCCAGCAGCTCTTTCACCGGGACAGGGAGTCCCGGGGAGCTGTTTTTT
cdr3_aa: CASSSFTGTGSPGELFF

clone_size: -
d_call: -
v_call: TRBV19
j_call: TRBJ2-3
cdr3_nt: TGTGCCAGTAGTATAGATCGGTTGGGGGCTTCAGATACGCAGTATTTT
cdr3_aa: CASSIDRLGASDTQYF

clone_size: -
d_call: -
v_call: TRBV5-1
j_call: TRBJ1-3
cdr3_nt: TGCGCCAGCAGCCGGGAGGGGGGCAGCGGAAACACCATATATTTT
cdr3_aa: CASSREGGSGNTIYF

clone_size: -
d_call: -
v_call: TRBV27
j_call: TRBJ2-1
cdr3_nt: TGTGCCAGCAGTCCTCTGGGGGGGGCCGTGGGGAATGAGCAGTTCTTC
cdr3_aa: CASSPLGGAVGNEQFF

clone_size: -
d_call: TRBD1
v_call: TRBV7-2
j_call: TRBJ2-5
cdr3_nt: TGTGCCAGCAGCTTCGGGCAGGGGGCTGGGACCCAGTACTTC
cdr3_aa: CASSFGQGAGTQYF

clone_size: -
d_call: -
v_call: TRBV19
j_call: TRBJ2-6
cdr3_nt: TGTGCCAGTATGAATGAGGCTGGGGCCAACGTCCTGACTTTC
cdr3_aa: CASMNEAGANVLTF

clone_size: -
d_call: TRBD1
v_call: TRBV7-9
j_call: TRBJ1-3
cdr3_nt: TGTGCCAGCAGCTTAGCGACAGGGACAGGGGGCTCCTCTGGAAACACCATATATTTT
cdr3_aa: CASSLATGTGGSSGNTIYF

clone_size: -
d_call: -
v_call: TRBV9
j_call: TRBJ2-6
cdr3_nt: TGTGCCAGCAGCTCCGGTACAGCATCTGGGGCCAACGTCCTGACTTTC
cdr3_aa: CASSSGTASGANVLTF

clone_size: few
d_call: TRBD1
v_call: TRBV29-1
j_call: TRBJ2-7
cdr3_nt: TGCAGCGTACAGGGACAGGGCCCCTCCTACGAGCAGTACTTC
cdr3_aa: CSVQGQGPSYEQYF

clone_size: -
d_call: -
v_call: TRBV5-5
j_call: TRBJ1-3
cdr3_nt: TGTGCCAGCAGCCCACGGACGGGGGGAAACACCATATATTTT
cdr3_aa: CASSPRTGGNTIYF

clone_size: -
d_call: -
v_call: TRBV7-2
j_call: TRBJ2-2
cdr3_nt: TGTGCCAGCAGCGCCCCGGAGAGGAACACCGGGGAGCTGTTTTTT
cdr3_aa: CASSAPERNTGELFF

clone_size: -
d_call: TRBD1
v_call: TRBV6-5
j_call: TRBJ1-2
cdr3_nt: TGTGCCAGCAGACCCGACAGGGGATATGGCTACACCTTC
cdr3_aa: CASRPDRGYGYTF

clone_size: -
d_call: -
v_call: TRBV14
j_call: TRBJ1-5
cdr3_nt: TGTGCCAGCAGCCAAACGGCGTATCAGCCCCAGCATTTT
cdr3_aa: CASSQTAYQPQHF

clone_size: few
d_call: TRBD1
v_call: TRBV4-3
j_call: TRBJ1-2
cdr3_nt: TGCGCCAGCAGCGAAACCGGGACAGGGGCTGATTATGGCTACACCTTC
cdr3_aa: CASSETGTGADYGYTF

clone_size: once
d_call: -
v_call: TRBV29-1
j_call: TRBJ1-1
cdr3_nt: TGCAGCGTTGGAGGGGGACACCCGAACACTGAAGCTTTCTTT
cdr3_aa: CSVGGGHPNTEAFF

clone_size: -
d_call: -
v_call: TRBV6-4
j_call: TRBJ2-1
cdr3_nt: TGTGCCAGCAGTCGCCTTAGGGGGGACGATGAGCAGTTCTTC
cdr3_aa: CASSRLRGDDEQFF

clone_size: -
d_call: TRBD2
v_call: TRBV4-1
j_call: TRBJ2-3
cdr3_nt: TGCGCCAGCAGCCAAGACCGGACTAGCGGGGGAAGGAATACGCAGTATTTT
cdr3_aa: CASSQDRTSGGRNTQYF

clone_size: -
d_call: -
v_call: TRBV4-3
j_call: TRBJ1-1
cdr3_nt: TGCGCCAGCAGCCAAGATACGGCCAAAACGCGATTGAACACTGAAGCTTTCTTT
cdr3_aa: CASSQDTAKTRLNTEAFF

clone_size: -
d_call: -
v_call: TRBV2
j_call: TRBJ1-1
cdr3_nt: TGTGCCAGCAGCACCGACAGCATGAACACTGAAGCTTTCTTT
cdr3_aa: CASSTDSMNTEAFF

clone_size: -
d_call: TRBD1
v_call: TRBV5-1
j_call: TRBJ2-7
cdr3_nt: TGCGCCAGCAGCTTGACCGGGACAGAGTCCTACGAGCAGTACTTC
cdr3_aa: CASSLTGTESYEQYF

clone_size: -
d_call: -
v_call: TRBV7-6
j_call: TRBJ1-1
cdr3_nt: TGTGCCAGCAGCTTAGGTGTAGGGAACACTGAAGCTTTCTTT
cdr3_aa: CASSLGVGNTEAFF

clone_size: -
d_call: -
v_call: TRBV2
j_call: TRBJ2-5
cdr3_nt: TGTGCCAGCAGGACCACGGGAGAGACCCAGTACTTC
cdr3_aa: CASRTTGETQYF

clone_size: -
d_call: TRBD2
v_call: TRBV25-1
j_call: TRBJ2-5
cdr3_nt: TGTGCCAGCAGTGACCGGCCGGGGGGAGAGACCCAGTACTTC
cdr3_aa: CASSDRPGGETQYF

clone_size: -
d_call: -
v_call: TRBV7-9
j_call: TRBJ1-5
cdr3_nt: TGTGCCAGCAGCTTAGGGGCTTACAATCAGCCCCAGCATTTT
cdr3_aa: CASSLGAYNQPQHF

clone_size: -
d_call: TRBD1
v_call: TRBV30
j_call: TRBJ2-7
cdr3_nt: TGTGCCTGGAGTGTACGTGGGACAGACTCCTACGAGCAGTACTTC
cdr3_aa: CAWSVRGTDSYEQYF

clone_size: -
d_call: -
v_call: TRBV5-1
j_call: TRBJ1-2
cdr3_nt: TGCGCCAGCAGCGTGGGGGGGGGATTTGACTATGGCTACACCTTC
cdr3_aa: CASSVGGGFDYGYTF

clone_size: -
d_call: -
v_call: TRBV14
j_call: TRBJ2-5
cdr3_nt: TGTGCCAGCAGCTACATAAACGGAGAGACCCAGTACTTC
cdr3_aa: CASSYINGETQYF

clone_size: few
d_call: TRBD1
v_call: TRBV4-1
j_call: TRBJ2-1
cdr3_nt: TGCGCCAGCAGCCAAGGGCTAAGCCGGGACAGGGGTGGGGAGCAGTTCTTC
cdr3_aa: CASSQGLSRDRGGEQFF

clone_size: -
d_call: -
v_call: TRBV5-1
j_call: TRBJ2-1
cdr3_nt: TGCGCCAGCAGCTTGGGAGACAGTTCATTCAATGAGCAGTTCTTC
cdr3_aa: CASSLGDSSFNEQFF

clone_size: -
d_call: TRBD1
v_call: TRBV5-1
j_call: TRBJ2-2
cdr3_nt: TGCGCCAGCGCGAGTACAGGGGTCACCGGGGAGCTGTTTTTT
cdr3_aa: CASASTGVTGELFF

clone_size: once
d_call: TRBD1
v_call: TRBV28
j_call: TRBJ2-1
cdr3_nt: TGTGCCAGCAGCCGCAGGGACAGAATCTACAATGAGCAGTTCTTC
cdr3_aa: CASSRRDRIYNEQFF

clone_size: -
d_call: TRBD1
v_call: TRBV29-1
j_call: TRBJ2-7
cdr3_nt: TGCAGCGTTCGCAAATTCGGACAGGGGGCACGAGAGCAGTACTTC
cdr3_aa: CSVRKFGQGAREQYF

clone_size: -
d_call: TRBD1
v_call: TRBV7-9
j_call: TRBJ2-7
cdr3_nt: TGTGCCAGCAGCTCGGACAGGGGGGACTCCTACGAGCAGTACTTC
cdr3_aa: CASSSDRGDSYEQYF

clone_size: few
d_call: -
v_call: TRBV18
j_call: TRBJ2-3
cdr3_nt: TGTGCCAGCTCACCACCTTGGCCAGATACGCAGTATTTT
cdr3_aa: CASSPPWPDTQYF

clone_size: -
d_call: -
v_call: TRBV5-6
j_call: TRBJ1-6
cdr3_nt: TGTGCCAGCAGCTTGGACAGGAATCGGTCACCCCTCCACTTT
cdr3_aa: CASSLDRNRSPLHF

clone_size: -
d_call: -
v_call: TRBV19
j_call: TRBJ1-1
cdr3_nt: TGTGCCAGTCAAAGGGGGGGATTTAACACTGAAGCTTTCTTT
cdr3_aa: CASQRGGFNTEAFF

clone_size: once
d_call: TRBD2
v_call: TRBV5-8
j_call: TRBJ2-4
cdr3_nt: TGTGCCAGCAGCCCCGGACTAGCGGGGGAGAGGGACATTCAGTACTTC
cdr3_aa: CASSPGLAGERDIQYF

clone_size: -
d_call: -
v_call: TRBV6-5
j_call: TRBJ1-2
cdr3_nt: TGTGCCAGCAGTGCCACACAGGGAAGGAGCTATGGCTACACCTTC
cdr3_aa: CASSATQGRSYGYTF